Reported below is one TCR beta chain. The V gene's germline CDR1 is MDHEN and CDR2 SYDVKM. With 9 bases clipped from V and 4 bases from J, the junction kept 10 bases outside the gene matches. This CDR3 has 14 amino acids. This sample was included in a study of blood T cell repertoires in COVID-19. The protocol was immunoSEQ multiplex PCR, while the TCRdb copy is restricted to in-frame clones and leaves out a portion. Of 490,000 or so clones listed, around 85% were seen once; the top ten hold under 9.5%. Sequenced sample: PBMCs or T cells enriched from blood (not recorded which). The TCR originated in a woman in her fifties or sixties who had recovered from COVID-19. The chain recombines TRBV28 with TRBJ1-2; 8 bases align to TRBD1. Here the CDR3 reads CASSQGATTYGYTF. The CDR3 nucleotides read TGTGCCAGTTCGCAGGGGGCGACGACCTATGGCTACACCTTC.